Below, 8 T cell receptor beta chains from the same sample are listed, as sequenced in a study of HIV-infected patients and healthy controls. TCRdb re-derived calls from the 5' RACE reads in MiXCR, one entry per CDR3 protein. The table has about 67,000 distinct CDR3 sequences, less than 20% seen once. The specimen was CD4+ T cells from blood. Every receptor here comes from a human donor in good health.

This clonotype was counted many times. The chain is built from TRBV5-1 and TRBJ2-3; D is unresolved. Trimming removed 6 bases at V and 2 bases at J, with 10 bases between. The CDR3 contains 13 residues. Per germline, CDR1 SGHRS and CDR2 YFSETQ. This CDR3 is CASKIGITDTQYF. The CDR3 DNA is TGCGCCAGCAAGATCGGAATCACAGATACGCAGTATTTT.

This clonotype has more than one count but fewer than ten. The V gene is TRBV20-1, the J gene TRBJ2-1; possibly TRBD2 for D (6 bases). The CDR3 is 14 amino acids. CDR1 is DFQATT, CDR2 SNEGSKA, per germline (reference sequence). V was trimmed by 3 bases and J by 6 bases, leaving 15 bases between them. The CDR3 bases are TGCAGTGCTAGCCCCTCAATGGGGGGCAATGAGCAGTTCTTC. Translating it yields CSASPSMGGNEQFF.

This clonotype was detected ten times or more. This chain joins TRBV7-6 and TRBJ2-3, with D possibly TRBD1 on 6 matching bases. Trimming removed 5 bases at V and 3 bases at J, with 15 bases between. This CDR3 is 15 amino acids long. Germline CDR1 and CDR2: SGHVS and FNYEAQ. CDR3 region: CASSPFRTDTDTQYF. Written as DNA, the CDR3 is TGTGCCAGCAGCCCATTCCGGACAGATACAGATACGCAGTATTTT.

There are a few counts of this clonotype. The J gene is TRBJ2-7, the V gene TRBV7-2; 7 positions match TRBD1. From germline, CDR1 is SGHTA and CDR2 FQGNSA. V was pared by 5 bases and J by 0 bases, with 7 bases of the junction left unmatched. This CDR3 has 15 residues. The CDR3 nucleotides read TGTGCCAGCAGCACCACAGGGGACCGCTCCTACGAGCAGTACTTC. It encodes CASSTTGDRSYEQYF.

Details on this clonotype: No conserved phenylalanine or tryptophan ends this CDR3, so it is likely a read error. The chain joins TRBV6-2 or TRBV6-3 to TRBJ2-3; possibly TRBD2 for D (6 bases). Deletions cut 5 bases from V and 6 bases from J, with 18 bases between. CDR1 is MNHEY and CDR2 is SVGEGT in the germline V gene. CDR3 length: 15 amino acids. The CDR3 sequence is CASSLFGPSGDTQYL. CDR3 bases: TGTGCCAGCAGTCTGTTCGGGCCCAGCGGGGATACGCAGTATCTT.

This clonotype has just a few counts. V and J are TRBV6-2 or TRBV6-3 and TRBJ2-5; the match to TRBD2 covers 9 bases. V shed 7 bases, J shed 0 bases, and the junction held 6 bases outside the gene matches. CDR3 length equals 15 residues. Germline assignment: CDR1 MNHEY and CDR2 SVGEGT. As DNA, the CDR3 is TGTGCCAGCACCATAGCGGGAGCGGACCAAGAGACCCAGTACTTC. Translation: CASTIAGADQETQYF.

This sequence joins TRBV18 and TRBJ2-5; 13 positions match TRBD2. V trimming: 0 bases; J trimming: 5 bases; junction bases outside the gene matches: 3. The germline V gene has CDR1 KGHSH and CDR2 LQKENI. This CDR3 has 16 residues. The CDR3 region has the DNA TGTGCCAGCTCACCACCAGGACTAGCGGGAGCCGAGACCCAGTACTTC. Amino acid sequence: CASSPPGLAGAETQYF.

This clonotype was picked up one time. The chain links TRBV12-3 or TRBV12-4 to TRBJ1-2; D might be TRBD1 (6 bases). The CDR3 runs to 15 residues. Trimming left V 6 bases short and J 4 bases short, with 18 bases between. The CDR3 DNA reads TGTGCCAGCAGCAAGGACAGCCCCCGGACCTATGGCTACACCTTC. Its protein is CASSKDSPRTYGYTF.